This TCR beta chain derives from a study of response to subunit inactivated influenza vaccine. TCRdb re-called the RT-PCR reads with MiXCR, one entry per CDR3 protein. The sample lists a few hundred thousand distinct CDR3 sequences, less than 15% occurring once. The CDR3 consists of 18 residues. The J segment lost 0 bases and the V segment lost 2 bases, leaving 10 bases of the junction unmatched. Germline V lookup: CDR1 SGDLS, CDR2 YYNGEE. The clonotype was recovered from a man over 45 who received an inactivated influenza vaccine. The V and J genes are TRBV9 and TRBJ2-3; 9 nucleotides agree with TRBD2. Specimen: PBMCs from blood, collected 11 to 12 days after vaccination. The CDR3 nucleotides read TGTGCCAGCAGCGTGGGATGGCGGGGGGGCGCAAGCACAGATACGCAGTATTTT. This codes for CASSVGWRGGASTDTQYF.